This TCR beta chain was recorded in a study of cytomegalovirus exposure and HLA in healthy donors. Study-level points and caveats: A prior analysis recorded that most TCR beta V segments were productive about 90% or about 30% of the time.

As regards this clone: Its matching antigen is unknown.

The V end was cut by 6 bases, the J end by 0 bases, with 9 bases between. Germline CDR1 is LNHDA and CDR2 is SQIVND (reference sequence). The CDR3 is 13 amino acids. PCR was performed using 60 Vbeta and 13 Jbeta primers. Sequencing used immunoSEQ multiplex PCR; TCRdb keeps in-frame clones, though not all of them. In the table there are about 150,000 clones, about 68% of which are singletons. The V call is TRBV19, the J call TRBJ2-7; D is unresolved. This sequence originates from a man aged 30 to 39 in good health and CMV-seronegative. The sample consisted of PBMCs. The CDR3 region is CASRMANSYEQYF. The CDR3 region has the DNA TGTGCCAGTAGGATGGCCAACTCCTACGAGCAGTACTTC.